The T cell receptor (beta chain) under discussion was sequenced for a study of T-cell memory formation after mild COVID-19. In the study overall: Among the donors, TCR clusters were largely specific to each donor.

This clonotype was found a few times. Its antigen is unknown. Study-wide results and caveats: A balance of CD4 and CD8 characterized clones contracting day 15 to 85, whereas later expanders leaned CD4+.

The CDR3 loop spans 15 amino acids. The ends lost 5 bases at V and 2 bases at J; junction bases unmatched: 6. From germline, CDR1 is SGHAT and CDR2 FQNNGV. MiXCR, run by TCRdb on the 5' RACE reads, gives a single entry per CDR3 protein. The sample includes 50,000 to 75,000 distinct CDR3 sequences, 9.3% seen only once; the top ten take less than 1.5%. The receptor was isolated from a man aged 18 to 30 who had mild COVID-19 (a few samples of this study predate the infection). Cell type and time point are not known. V gene TRBV11-2 combines with J gene TRBJ2-1, with TRBD2 identical over 7 bases. The sequenced material came from PBMCs or a T cell subset sorted from them (not recorded which). The CDR3 bases are TGTGCCAGCAGCCCCGCTAGCGGAGCCTACAATGAGCAGTTCTTC. This encodes CASSPASGAYNEQFF.